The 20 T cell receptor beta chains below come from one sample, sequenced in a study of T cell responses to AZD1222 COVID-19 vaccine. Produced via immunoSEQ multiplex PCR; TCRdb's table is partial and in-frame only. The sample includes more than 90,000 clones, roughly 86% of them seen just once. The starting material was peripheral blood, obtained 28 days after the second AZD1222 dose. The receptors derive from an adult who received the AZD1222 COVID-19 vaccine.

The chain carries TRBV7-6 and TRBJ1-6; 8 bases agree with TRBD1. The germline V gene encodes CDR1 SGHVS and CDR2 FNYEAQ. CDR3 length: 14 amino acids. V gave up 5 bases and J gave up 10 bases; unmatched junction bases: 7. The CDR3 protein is CASSRTGIKSPLHF. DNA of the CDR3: TGTGCCAGCAGCCGGACAGGGATTAAGTCACCCCTCCACTTT.

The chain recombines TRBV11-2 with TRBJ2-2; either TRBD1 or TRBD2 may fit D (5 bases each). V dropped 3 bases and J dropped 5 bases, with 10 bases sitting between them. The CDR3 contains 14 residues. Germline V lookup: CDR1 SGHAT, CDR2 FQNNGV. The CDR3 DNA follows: TGTGCCAGCAGCTTTGGGGGTGGAACCGGGGAGCTGTTTTTT. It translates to CASSFGGGTGELFF.

CDR3 sequence (DNA): TGCGCCAGCAGCTTGGGGACTAGCGGCTACGAGCAGTACTTC. Its translation: CASSLGTSGYEQYF. The rearrangement links TRBV5-1 to TRBJ2-7; 10 bases agree with TRBD2. The CDR3 consists of 14 residues. Germline V gene data show CDR1 as SGHRS and CDR2 as YFSETQ. V shed 0 bases, J shed 3 bases, and the junction held 0 bases outside the gene matches.

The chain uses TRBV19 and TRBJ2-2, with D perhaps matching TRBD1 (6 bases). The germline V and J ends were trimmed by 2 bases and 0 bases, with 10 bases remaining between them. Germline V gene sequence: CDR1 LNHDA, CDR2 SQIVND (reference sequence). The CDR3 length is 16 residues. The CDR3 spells CASSISQGANTGELFF. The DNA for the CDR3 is TGTGCCAGTAGTATATCACAGGGCGCGAACACCGGGGAGCTGTTTTTT.

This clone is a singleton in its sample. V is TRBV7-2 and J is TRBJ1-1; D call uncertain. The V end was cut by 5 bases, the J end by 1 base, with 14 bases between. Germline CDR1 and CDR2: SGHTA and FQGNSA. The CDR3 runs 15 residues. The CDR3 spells CASSPSAAGNTEAFF. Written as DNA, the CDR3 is TGTGCCAGCAGCCCTTCGGCAGCGGGGAACACTGAAGCTTTCTTT.

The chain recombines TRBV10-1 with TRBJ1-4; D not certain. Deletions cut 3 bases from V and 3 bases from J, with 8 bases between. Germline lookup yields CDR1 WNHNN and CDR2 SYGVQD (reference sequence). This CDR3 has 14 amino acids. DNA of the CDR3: TGCGCCAGCAGTGATGTGGAGCCTAATGAAAAACTGTTTTTT. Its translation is CASSDVEPNEKLFF.

The CDR3 is CASRGPRRTDTQYF. The DNA of the CDR3 is TGCGCCAGCCGGGGACCTCGCAGGACAGATACGCAGTATTTT. V is TRBV10-1 and J is TRBJ2-3; either TRBD1 or TRBD2 may fit D (5 bases each). This CDR3 region has 14 residues. The germline gives CDR1 WNHNN, CDR2 SYGVQD (reference sequence). V was trimmed by 8 bases and J by 3 bases, leaving 15 bases between them.

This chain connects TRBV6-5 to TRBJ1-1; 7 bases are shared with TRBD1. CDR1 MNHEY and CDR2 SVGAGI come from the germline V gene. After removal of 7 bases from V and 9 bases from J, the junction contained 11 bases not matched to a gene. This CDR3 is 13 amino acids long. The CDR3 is CASKPTGKFQAFF. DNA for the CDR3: TGTGCCAGCAAGCCGACAGGGAAGTTTCAAGCTTTCTTT.

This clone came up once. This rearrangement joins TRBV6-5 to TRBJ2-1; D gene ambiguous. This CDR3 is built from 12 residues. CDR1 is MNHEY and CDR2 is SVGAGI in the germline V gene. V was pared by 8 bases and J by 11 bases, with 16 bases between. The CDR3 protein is CASAWERLKQFF. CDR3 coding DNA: TGTGCCAGCGCGTGGGAACGGCTGAAGCAGTTCTTC.

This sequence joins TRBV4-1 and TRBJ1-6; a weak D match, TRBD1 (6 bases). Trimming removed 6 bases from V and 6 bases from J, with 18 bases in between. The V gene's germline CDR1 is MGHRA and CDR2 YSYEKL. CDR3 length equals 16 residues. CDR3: CASRDSGRGFNSPLHF. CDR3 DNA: TGCGCCAGCAGAGATTCGGGGAGGGGGTTTAATTCACCCCTCCACTTT.

As DNA, the CDR3 is TGTGCCAGCTCACCCGGGCCGGAGCATGAGCAGTTCTTC. Translating it yields CASSPGPEHEQFF. The chain couples TRBV18 to TRBJ2-1; no reliable D call. Looked up from germline, CDR1 is KGHSH and CDR2 is LQKENI. V shed 3 bases and J shed 8 bases, with 11 bases lying between them. The CDR3 runs 13 residues.

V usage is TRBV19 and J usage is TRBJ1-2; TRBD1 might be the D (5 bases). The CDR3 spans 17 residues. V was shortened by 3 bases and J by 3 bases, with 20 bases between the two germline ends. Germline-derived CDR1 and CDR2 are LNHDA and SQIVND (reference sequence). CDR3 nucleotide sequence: TGTGCCAGTAGTATGGGGGTCGGAGAGACGGACTACTATGGCTACACCTTC. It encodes CASSMGVGETDYYGYTF. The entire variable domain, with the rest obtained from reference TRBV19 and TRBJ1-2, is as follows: DGGITQSPKYLFRKEGQNVTLSCEQNLNHDAMYWYRQDPGQGLRLIYYSQIVNDFQKGDIAEGYSVSREKKESFPLTVTSAQKNPTAFYLCASSMGVGETDYYGYTFGSGTRLTVV.

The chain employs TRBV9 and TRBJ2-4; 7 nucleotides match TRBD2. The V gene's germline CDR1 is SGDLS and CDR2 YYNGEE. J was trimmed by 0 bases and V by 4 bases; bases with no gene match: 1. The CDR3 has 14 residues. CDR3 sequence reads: CASSRGEAKNIQYF. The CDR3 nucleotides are TGTGCCAGCAGCCGGGGGGAAGCCAAAAACATTCAGTACTTC.

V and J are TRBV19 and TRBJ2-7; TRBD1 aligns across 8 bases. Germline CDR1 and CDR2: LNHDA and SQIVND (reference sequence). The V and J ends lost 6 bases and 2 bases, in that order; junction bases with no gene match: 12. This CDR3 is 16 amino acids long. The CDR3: CASSKPSGQGTYEQYF. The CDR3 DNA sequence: TGTGCCAGTAGCAAACCCTCTGGACAGGGAACCTACGAGCAGTACTTC.

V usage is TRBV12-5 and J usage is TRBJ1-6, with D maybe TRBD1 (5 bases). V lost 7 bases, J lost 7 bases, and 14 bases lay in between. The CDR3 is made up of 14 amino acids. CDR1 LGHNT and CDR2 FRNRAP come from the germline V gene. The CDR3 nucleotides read TGTGCTAGTGTTTACCAGGGTGGGAATTCACCCCTCCACTTT. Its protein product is CASVYQGGNSPLHF.

The CDR3 nucleotides are TGTGCCAGCAGTGAATCCAGCGGCGGGAGTGCAGATACGCAGTATTTT. Its protein is CASSESSGGSADTQYF. The chain joins TRBV6-1 to TRBJ2-3, with 7 bases fitting TRBD2. There are 16 residues in the CDR3. Germline V gene data show CDR1 as MNHNS and CDR2 as SASEGT. The junction had 9 bases not matched to a gene; V was cut back by 2 bases and J by 4 bases.

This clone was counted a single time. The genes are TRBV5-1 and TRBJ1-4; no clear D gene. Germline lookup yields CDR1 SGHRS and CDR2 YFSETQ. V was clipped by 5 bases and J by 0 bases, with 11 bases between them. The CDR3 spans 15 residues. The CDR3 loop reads CASSPAFSTNEKLFF. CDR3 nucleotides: TGCGCCAGCAGTCCCGCCTTTTCAACTAATGAAAAACTGTTTTTT.

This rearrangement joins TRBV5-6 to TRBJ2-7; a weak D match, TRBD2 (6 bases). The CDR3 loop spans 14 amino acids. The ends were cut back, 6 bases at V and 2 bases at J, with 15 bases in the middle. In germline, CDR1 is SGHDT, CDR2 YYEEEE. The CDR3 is CASNFWDSPYEQYF. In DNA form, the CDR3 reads TGTGCCAGCAACTTCTGGGACTCTCCCTACGAGCAGTACTTC.

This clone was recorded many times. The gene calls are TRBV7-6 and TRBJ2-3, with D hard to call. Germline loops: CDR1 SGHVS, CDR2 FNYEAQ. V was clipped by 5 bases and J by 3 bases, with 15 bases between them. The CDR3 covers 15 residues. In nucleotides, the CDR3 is TGTGCCAGCAGCCCAAGGTCGGGCCAGACAGATACGCAGTATTTT. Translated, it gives CASSPRSGQTDTQYF. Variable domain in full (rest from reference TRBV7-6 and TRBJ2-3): GAGVSQSPRYKVTKRGQDVALRCDPISGHVSLYWYRQALGQGPEFLTYFNYEAQQDKSGLPNDRFSAERPEGSISTLTIQRTEQRDSAMYRCASSPRSGQTDTQYFGPGTRLTVL.

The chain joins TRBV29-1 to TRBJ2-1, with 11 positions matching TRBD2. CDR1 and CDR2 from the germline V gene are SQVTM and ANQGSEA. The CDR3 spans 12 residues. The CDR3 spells CTSGLAGGEQFF. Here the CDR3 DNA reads TGCACCTCGGGGTTAGCGGGAGGGGAGCAGTTCTTC.